The 6 T cell receptor beta chains below were found in one sample sequenced in a study of HIV-infected patients and healthy controls (dated by TCRdb to 2013 to 2016). The library was generated by 5' RACE. Sequencing relied on an Illumina MiSeq. SuperScript III was used to reverse transcribe 500 ng RNA with primers targeting the alpha and beta constant regions. Separate alpha and beta chain libraries were generated by chain-specific third strand synthesis with multiplexing indices. TCRdb reprocessing: public reads trimmed at Q25 with fastp, clones called with MiXCR, in-frame beta chains kept. All rows with the same CDR3 protein become a single entry with the most common DNA and genes. This sample comprises about 17,000 distinct CDR3 sequences, over 9% of them detected only once. The top ten clonotypes cover 2.5% to 4% of the sample. Whole blood was used without cell fractionation, so the repertoire reflected all unsorted peripheral T cells.

Material for sequencing was blood. All receptors come from an adult in good health.

This clonotype has a count of ten or more. The chain combines TRBV12-3 or TRBV12-4 with TRBJ2-7; weak D call: TRBD1 (6 bases). The CDR3 extends over 14 amino acids. The V and J ends lost 3 bases and 7 bases respectively, with 16 bases between them. The CDR3 loop reads CASSLRTERGEQYF. The CDR3 nucleotides read TGTGCCAGCAGTTTGAGGACAGAAAGAGGGGAGCAGTACTTC.

This clonotype was counted at least ten times. The V and J genes are TRBV5-1 and TRBJ2-5, with D perhaps TRBD1 (5 bases). The CDR3 contains 15 residues. V gave up 0 bases and J gave up 4 bases, with 13 bases separating them. Germline V lookup: CDR1 SGHRS, CDR2 YFSETQ. The CDR3 is CASSLVPGGAETQYF. CDR3 DNA sequence: TGCGCCAGCAGCTTGGTTCCGGGTGGGGCAGAGACCCAGTACTTC.

In its sample, this clonotype is medium-sized. This chain links TRBV11-2 with TRBJ2-3; unclear D gene. CDR3 length equals 13 residues. Trimming took off 0 bases at V and 4 bases at J, with 5 bases between the two ends. CDR1 and CDR2 (germline): SGHAT, FQNNGV. CDR3 in amino acids: CASSLEPPDTQYF. The CDR3 coding sequence is TGTGCCAGCAGCTTAGAGCCCCCAGATACGCAGTATTTT.

This clonotype appeared many times. V gene TRBV28 combines with J gene TRBJ2-7, with D perhaps matching TRBD1 or TRBD2 (5 bases each). Germline values: CDR1 MDHEN, CDR2 SYDVKM. V was clipped by 5 bases and J by 4 bases, with 27 bases between them. The CDR3 runs to 18 residues. CDR3 in DNA: TGTGCCAGCAGTAGCCGGGACCCCCGGGCGGAGAAGATATACGAGCAGTACTTC. The encoded protein is CASSSRDPRAEKIYEQYF.

This clonotype was seen a few times. V and J are TRBV12-3 or TRBV12-4 and TRBJ2-7; the match to TRBD2 covers 7 bases. This CDR3 is built from 11 residues. With V trimmed by 5 bases and J by 10 bases, 5 bases remained unmatched. CDR3 residues: CASSQGLRQYF. In nucleotides, the CDR3 is TGTGCCAGCAGTCAGGGACTACGACAGTACTTC.

This clonotype was found a few times. The rearrangement links TRBV6-6 to TRBJ2-7, with TRBD1 matching over 8 bases. This CDR3 has 15 residues. J was trimmed by 3 bases and V by 5 bases; bases with no gene match: 9. CDR1 is MNHNY, CDR2 SVGAGI, per germline (reference sequence). The chain's CDR3 is CASSPHRDRNYEQYF. In DNA form, the CDR3 reads TGTGCCAGCAGTCCTCACCGGGACAGGAACTACGAGCAGTACTTC.